This T cell receptor (beta chain) was identified in a study of cytomegalovirus exposure and HLA in healthy donors. Study-level findings and limits: The study found most TCR sequences rare, yet found some public TCRs in many donors. The study designated 164 TCR beta chains cytomegalovirus-associated.

Profiling relied on immunoSEQ multiplex PCR, and the TCRdb table lists in-frame clones only, not all of them. Of 150,000 to 200,000 clones listed, approximately 84% are singletons. Worth noting for this clone: Its antigen is not identified.

J was trimmed by 3 bases and V by 5 bases; bases with no gene match: 6. Germline CDR1 LNHDA, CDR2 SQIVND (reference sequence). CDR3 length equals 16 residues. The clonotype originates from a man under 40 in good health and CMV-seropositive. The gene calls are TRBV19 and TRBJ1-5; 11 bases match TRBD1. Material for sequencing was PBMCs. The CDR3 reads CASSSWGQGDNQPQHF. In nucleotides, the CDR3 is TGTGCCAGTAGTTCGTGGGGACAGGGGGACAATCAGCCCCAGCATTTT.